These T cell receptor beta chains were read from a single sample in a study of T cells after yellow fever vaccination. A single record per CDR3 protein comes from TCRdb applying MiXCR to the 5' RACE reads. The sample lists a few hundred thousand distinct CDR3 sequences, about 6.6% occurring once. Specimen: PBMCs, collected more than 40 days after the first yellow fever vaccination. Source of these receptors: a man between 18 and 29 years old who received the YFV17D yellow fever vaccine. The CDR3 runs from the conserved cysteine through the conserved F or W. A D gene is named only where the DNA matches it firmly. For some rows the clone size is stated as once, few or many, or as a class when expanded; others skip it.

v_gene	j_gene	abundance	d_gene	CDR3aa	CDR3nt
TRBV4-1	TRBJ2-7	few	TRBD1	CASSQTGTGGYEQYF	TGCGCCAGCAGCCAAACCGGGACAGGGGGCTACGAGCAGTACTTC
TRBV20-1	TRBJ1-5	NA	NA	CSAYRVGSNQPQHF	TGCAGTGCGTACAGGGTCGGGAGCAATCAGCCCCAGCATTTT
TRBV7-2	TRBJ1-1	NA	NA	CASSSDISEAFF	TGTGCCAGCAGCTCAGACATAAGTGAAGCTTTCTTT
TRBV11-2	TRBJ1-2	many	NA	CASSLYRGLEVYGYTF	TGTGCCAGCAGCTTATATCGGGGGTTGGAGGTTTATGGCTACACCTTC
TRBV2	TRBJ2-2	NA	NA	CASSSAGAANTGELFF	TGTGCCAGCAGTTCCGCGGGGGCCGCGAACACCGGGGAGCTGTTTTTT
TRBV5-1	TRBJ2-5	many	NA	CASSFTQETQYF	TGCGCCAGCAGCTTCACGCAAGAGACCCAGTACTTC
TRBV2	TRBJ2-1	many	NA	CASRPGLEQPEQFF	TGTGCCAGCCGACCGGGACTCGAGCAGCCTGAGCAGTTCTTC
TRBV7-2	TRBJ1-1	many	NA	CASSLTVEAFF	TGTGCCAGCAGCTTAACGGTAGAAGCTTTCTTT
TRBV6-5	TRBJ2-7	many	TRBD1	CASSSRTGEGEQYF	TGTGCCAGCAGTTCACGGACAGGGGAGGGCGAGCAGTACTTC
TRBV7-8	TRBJ1-1	many	NA	CASSLSVRNTEAFF	TGTGCCAGCAGCTTATCCGTTAGGAACACTGAAGCTTTCTTT
TRBV12-3/TRBV12-4	TRBJ1-2	NA	NA	CASSFSRWGYTF	TGTGCCAGCAGTTTCTCGAGGTGGGGCTACACCTTC
TRBV6-5	TRBJ1-4	NA	NA	CASSYGVVATNEKLFF	TGTGCCAGCAGTTATGGAGTGGTGGCAACTAATGAAAAACTGTTTTTT
TRBV7-9	TRBJ2-3	few	NA	CASSYTSDTQYF	TGTGCCAGCAGCTATACCTCAGATACGCAGTATTTT
TRBV7-3	TRBJ2-3	NA	NA	CASSSAGLDTQYF	TGTGCCAGCAGCTCGGCGGGGCTGGATACGCAGTATTTT
TRBV21-1	TRBJ1-6	few	NA	CASSKREGRRNSPLHF	TGTGCCAGCAGCAAAAGGGAGGGGAGGCGGAATTCACCCCTCCACTTT
TRBV29-1	TRBJ2-1	NA	NA	CSVRLPTYNEQFF	TGCAGCGTTAGACTACCTACCTACAATGAGCAGTTCTTC
TRBV6-2/TRBV6-3	TRBJ2-5	few	NA	CASSYQAAYQETQYF	TGTGCCAGCAGTTACCAGGCGGCGTACCAAGAGACCCAGTACTTC
TRBV5-1	TRBJ2-3	many	NA	CASSVGVTTDTQYF	TGCGCCAGCAGCGTCGGGGTAACCACAGATACGCAGTATTTT
TRBV29-1	TRBJ2-5	many	NA	CSVNRARGAQTQYF	TGCAGCGTAAACAGGGCTCGCGGGGCCCAGACCCAGTACTTC
TRBV5-1	TRBJ2-1	few	TRBD2	CATSGGADEQFF	TGCGCCACCAGCGGGGGGGCGGATGAGCAGTTCTTC
TRBV6-1	TRBJ2-2	few	NA	CASRWGLNTGELFF	TGTGCCAGCAGGTGGGGACTGAACACCGGGGAGCTGTTTTTT
TRBV7-9	TRBJ1-1	many	NA	CASSQEPGEAFF	TGTGCCAGCAGTCAAGAGCCCGGTGAAGCTTTCTTT
TRBV10-3	TRBJ2-7	NA	TRBD2	CATSEKRGPSYEQYF	TGTGCCACGAGTGAGAAGCGGGGACCCTCCTACGAGCAGTACTTC
TRBV29-1	TRBJ2-2	many	TRBD1	CRVQGVTGELFF	TGCAGGGTCCAGGGGGTCACCGGGGAGCTGTTTTTT
TRBV7-2	TRBJ2-6	few	NA	CASSLIRVSGANVLTF	TGTGCCAGCAGCTTAATTCGGGTGTCAGGGGCCAACGTCCTGACTTTC
TRBV7-8	TRBJ1-3	NA	NA	CASSLVRPGPGNTIYF	TGTGCCAGCAGCTTAGTGCGGCCGGGGCCTGGAAACACCATATATTTT
TRBV7-8	TRBJ2-1	many	TRBD2	CASSVREAYNEQFF	TGTGCCAGCAGCGTTCGGGAGGCCTACAATGAGCAGTTCTTC
TRBV4-3	TRBJ2-5	many	NA	CASSQDRFQETQYF	TGCGCCAGCAGCCAAGATCGGTTCCAAGAGACCCAGTACTTC
TRBV11-2	TRBJ2-5	few	TRBD2	CASSAELAGGILETQYF	TGTGCCAGCAGCGCGGAACTAGCGGGGGGAATCCTGGAGACCCAGTACTTC
TRBV2	TRBJ1-6	few	TRBD1	CASNMGQGTSPLHF	TGTGCCAGCAACATGGGACAGGGGACTTCACCCCTCCACTTT
TRBV30	TRBJ2-5	few	NA	CAWSVRRGQETQYF	TGTGCCTGGAGTGTACGTAGGGGCCAAGAGACCCAGTACTTC
TRBV7-2	TRBJ2-6	NA	NA	CASSRQISGANVLTF	TGTGCCAGCAGCCGACAGATCTCTGGGGCCAACGTCCTGACTTTC
TRBV5-8	TRBJ2-7	NA	TRBD2	CASSPGGGVEQYF	TGTGCCAGCAGCCCTGGCGGGGGGGTCGAGCAGTACTTC
TRBV5-1	TRBJ2-2	many	TRBD1	CASSLETGSNTGELFF	TGCGCCAGCAGCTTGGAGACAGGGTCGAACACCGGGGAGCTGTTTTTT
TRBV9	TRBJ1-1	few	TRBD1	CASSRRQGRATEAFF	TGTGCCAGCAGCCGTAGACAGGGGAGAGCGACTGAAGCTTTCTTT
TRBV4-2	TRBJ1-1	NA	NA	CASSPGLTEAFF	TGTGCCAGCAGCCCCGGGCTCACTGAAGCTTTCTTT
TRBV5-6	TRBJ1-2	once	NA	CASNPGRVYGYTF	TGTGCCAGCAACCCGGGGAGGGTCTATGGCTACACCTTC
TRBV7-2	TRBJ1-6	NA	NA	CASRSREMVNSPLHF	TGTGCCAGCAGGTCCAGGGAAATGGTTAATTCACCCCTCCACTTT
TRBV19	TRBJ2-2	few	NA	CASSRISLNTGELFF	TGTGCCAGTAGTAGGATCAGTTTGAACACCGGGGAGCTGTTTTTT
TRBV5-1	TRBJ2-3	many	TRBD2	CASSLGASGFSTDTQYF	TGCGCCAGCAGCTTGGGAGCTAGCGGGTTTAGCACAGATACGCAGTATTTT
TRBV5-1	TRBJ2-3	few	TRBD2	CASSLVAGAPPSTDTQYF	TGCGCCAGCAGCTTAGTAGCGGGGGCCCCTCCTAGCACAGATACGCAGTATTTT
TRBV5-1	TRBJ1-6	NA	TRBD1	CASSLGLGQGGSPLHF	TGCGCCAGCAGCTTGGGACTGGGACAGGGAGGATCACCCCTCCACTTT
TRBV12-3/TRBV12-4	TRBJ1-1	NA	NA	CASSQLLIGGHTEAFF	TGTGCCAGCAGCCAATTGCTAATCGGGGGACACACTGAAGCTTTCTTT
TRBV20-1	TRBJ2-4	NA	NA	CSARDPLQYF	TGCAGTGCTAGAGACCCTCTTCAGTACTTC
TRBV6-5	TRBJ2-7	few	TRBD1	CASSYVGTGGFYEQYF	TGTGCCAGCAGTTACGTCGGGACAGGGGGTTTCTACGAGCAGTACTTC
TRBV2	TRBJ2-1	NA	NA	CASKVGGILEQFF	TGTGCCAGCAAGGTGGGGGGCATATTGGAGCAGTTCTTC
TRBV28	TRBJ1-6	few	TRBD1	CASSFADRGSSYNSPLHF	TGTGCCAGCAGTTTTGCCGACAGGGGGAGCTCCTATAATTCACCCCTCCACTTT
TRBV7-8	TRBJ2-7	few	NA	CASRDQQGSYEQYF	TGTGCCAGCAGAGACCAACAGGGCTCCTACGAGCAGTACTTC
TRBV20-1	TRBJ2-5	NA	NA	CSAPAPGRFQETQYF	TGCAGTGCCCCAGCCCCGGGACGGTTCCAAGAGACCCAGTACTTC
TRBV20-1	TRBJ2-3	few	TRBD2	CSARRPLAGKSTDTQYF	TGCAGTGCTAGAAGGCCCCTAGCGGGGAAAAGCACAGATACGCAGTATTTT
TRBV7-3	TRBJ2-2	many	NA	CASSLSRATGELFF	TGTGCCAGCAGCTTATCCAGAGCCACCGGGGAGCTGTTTTTT
TRBV18	TRBJ2-7	few	TRBD1	CASSPDDRASYEQYF	TGTGCCAGCTCACCGGACGACAGGGCCTCCTACGAGCAGTACTTC